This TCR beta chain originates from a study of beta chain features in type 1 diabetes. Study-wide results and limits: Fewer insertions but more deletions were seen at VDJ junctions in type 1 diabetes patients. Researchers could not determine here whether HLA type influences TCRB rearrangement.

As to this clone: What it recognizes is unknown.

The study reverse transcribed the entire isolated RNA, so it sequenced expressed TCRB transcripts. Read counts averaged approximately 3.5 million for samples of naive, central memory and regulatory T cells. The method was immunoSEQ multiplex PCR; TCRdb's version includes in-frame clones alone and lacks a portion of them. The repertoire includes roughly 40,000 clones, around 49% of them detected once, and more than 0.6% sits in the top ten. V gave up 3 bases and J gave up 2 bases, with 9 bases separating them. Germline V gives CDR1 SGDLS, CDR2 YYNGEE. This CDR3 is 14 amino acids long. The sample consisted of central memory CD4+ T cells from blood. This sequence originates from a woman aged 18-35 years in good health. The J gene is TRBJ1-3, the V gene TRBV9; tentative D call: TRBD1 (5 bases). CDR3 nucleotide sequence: TGTGCCAGCAGCGAAGCAGGGCCTGGAAACACCATATATTTT. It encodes CASSEAGPGNTIYF.